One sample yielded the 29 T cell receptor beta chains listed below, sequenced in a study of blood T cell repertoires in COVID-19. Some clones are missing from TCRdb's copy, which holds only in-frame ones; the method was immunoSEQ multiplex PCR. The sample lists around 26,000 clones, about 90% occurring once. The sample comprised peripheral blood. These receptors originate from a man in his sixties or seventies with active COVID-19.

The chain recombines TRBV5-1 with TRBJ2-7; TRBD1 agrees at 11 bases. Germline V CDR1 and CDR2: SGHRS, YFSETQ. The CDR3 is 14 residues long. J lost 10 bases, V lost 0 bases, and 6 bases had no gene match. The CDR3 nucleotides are TGCGCCAGCAGCTTGGCCCCGGGACAGGGGGAACAGTACTTC. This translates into CASSLAPGQGEQYF.

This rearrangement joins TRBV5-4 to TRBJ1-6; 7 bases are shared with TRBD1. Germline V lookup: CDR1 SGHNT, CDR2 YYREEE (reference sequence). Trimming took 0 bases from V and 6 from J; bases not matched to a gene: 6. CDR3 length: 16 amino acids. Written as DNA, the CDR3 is TGTGCCAGCAGCTTGGAAGGGACAGCATTTAATTCACCCCTCCACTTT. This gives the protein CASSLEGTAFNSPLHF.

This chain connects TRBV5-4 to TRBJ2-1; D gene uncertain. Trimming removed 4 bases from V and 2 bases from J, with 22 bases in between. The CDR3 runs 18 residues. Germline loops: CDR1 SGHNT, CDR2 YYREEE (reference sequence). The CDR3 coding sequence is TGTGCCAGCAGCCCCTTTGCGATGACACGAAGCACCTACAATGAGCAGTTCTTC. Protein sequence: CASSPFAMTRSTYNEQFF.

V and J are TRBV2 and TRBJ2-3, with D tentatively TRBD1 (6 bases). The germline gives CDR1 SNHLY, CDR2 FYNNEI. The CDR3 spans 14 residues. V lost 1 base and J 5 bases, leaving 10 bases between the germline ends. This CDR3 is CASSEVRGGDTQYF. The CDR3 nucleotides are TGTGCCAGCAGTGAAGTTCGAGGGGGAGATACGCAGTATTTT. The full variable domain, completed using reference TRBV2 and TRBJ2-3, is EPEVTQTPSHQVTQMGQEVILRCVPISNHLYFYWYRQILGQKVEFLVSFYNNEISEKSEIFDDQFSVERPDGSNFTLKIRSTKLEDSAMYFCASSEVRGGDTQYFGPGTRLTVL.

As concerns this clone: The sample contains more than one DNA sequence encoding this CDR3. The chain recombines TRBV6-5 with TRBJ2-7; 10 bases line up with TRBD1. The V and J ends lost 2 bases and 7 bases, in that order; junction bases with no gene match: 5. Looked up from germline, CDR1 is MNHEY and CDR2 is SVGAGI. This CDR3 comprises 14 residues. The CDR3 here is CASSYTGQGVEQYF. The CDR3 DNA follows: TGTGCCAGCAGTTACACAGGACAGGGGGTTGAGCAGTACTTC.

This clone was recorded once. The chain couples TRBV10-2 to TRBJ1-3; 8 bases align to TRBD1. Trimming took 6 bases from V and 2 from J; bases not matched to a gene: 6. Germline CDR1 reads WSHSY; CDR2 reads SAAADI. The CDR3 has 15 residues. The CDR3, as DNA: TGCGCCAGCAGCCCAGGACAGGGAGCTGGAAACACCATATATTTT. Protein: CASSPGQGAGNTIYF.

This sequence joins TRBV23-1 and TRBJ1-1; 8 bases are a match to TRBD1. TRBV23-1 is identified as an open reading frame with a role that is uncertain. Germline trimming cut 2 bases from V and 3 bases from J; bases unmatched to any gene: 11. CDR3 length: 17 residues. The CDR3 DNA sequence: TGCGCCAGCAGTCAAGACAGGGGCGGCAAGAAGTACACTGAAGCTTTCTTT. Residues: CASSQDRGGKKYTEAFF.

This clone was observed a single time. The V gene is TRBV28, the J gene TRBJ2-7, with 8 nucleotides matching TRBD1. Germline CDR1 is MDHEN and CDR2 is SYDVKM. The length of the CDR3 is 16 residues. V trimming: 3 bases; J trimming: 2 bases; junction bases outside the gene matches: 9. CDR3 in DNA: TGTGCCAGCAGTTTCGGGGGACAGGATGAGGCCTACGAGCAGTACTTC. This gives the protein CASSFGGQDEAYEQYF. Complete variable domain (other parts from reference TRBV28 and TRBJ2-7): DVKVTQSSRYLVKRTGEKVFLECVQDMDHENMFWYRQDPGLGLRLIYFSYDVKMKEKGDIPEGYSVSREKKERFSLILESASTNQTSMYLCASSFGGQDEAYEQYFGPGTRLTVT.

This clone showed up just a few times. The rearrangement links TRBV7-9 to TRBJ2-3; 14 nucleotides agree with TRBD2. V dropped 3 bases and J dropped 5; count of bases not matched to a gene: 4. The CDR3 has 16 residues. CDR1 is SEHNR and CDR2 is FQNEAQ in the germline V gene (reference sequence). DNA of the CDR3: TGTGCCAGCAGCTTGGGACTAGCGGGAGAGGGAGATACGCAGTATTTT. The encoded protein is CASSLGLAGEGDTQYF. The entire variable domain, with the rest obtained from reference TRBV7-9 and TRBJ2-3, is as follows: DTGVSQNPRHKITKRGQNVTFRCDPISEHNRLYWYRQTLGQGPEFLTYFQNEAQLEKSRLLSDRFSAERPKGSFSTLEIQRTEQGDSAMYLCASSLGLAGEGDTQYFGPGTRLTVL.

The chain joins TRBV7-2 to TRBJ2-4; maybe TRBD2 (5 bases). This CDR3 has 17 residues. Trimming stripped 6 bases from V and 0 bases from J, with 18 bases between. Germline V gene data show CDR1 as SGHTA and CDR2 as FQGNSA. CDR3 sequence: CASSYWGVGLAKNIQYF. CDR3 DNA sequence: TGTGCCAGCAGTTATTGGGGAGTGGGCCTAGCCAAAAACATTCAGTACTTC.

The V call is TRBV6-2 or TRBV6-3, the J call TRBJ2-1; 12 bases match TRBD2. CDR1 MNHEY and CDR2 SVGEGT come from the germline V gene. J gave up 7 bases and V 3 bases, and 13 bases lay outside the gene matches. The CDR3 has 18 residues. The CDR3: CASSYADPGTSGSNEQFF. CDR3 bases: TGTGCCAGCAGTTATGCGGACCCCGGGACTAGCGGGTCAAATGAGCAGTTCTTC.

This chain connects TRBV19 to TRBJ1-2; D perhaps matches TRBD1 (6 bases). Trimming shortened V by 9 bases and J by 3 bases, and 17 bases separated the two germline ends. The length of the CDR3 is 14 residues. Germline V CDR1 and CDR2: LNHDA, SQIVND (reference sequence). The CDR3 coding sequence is TGTGCCAGCGACAGGAGGTTGGATGACTATGGCTACACCTTC. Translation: CASDRRLDDYGYTF.

The CDR3 nucleotides are TGTGCAAGTCGCAACCGGGGACAGGGGAAAGGAGAGACCCAGTACTTC. It yields the protein CASRNRGQGKGETQYF. The rearrangement joins TRBV12-2 to TRBJ2-5; the listed D gene, TRBD1, was not tested against the DNA. TRBV12-2 is a listed pseudogene. The CDR3 runs 16 residues.

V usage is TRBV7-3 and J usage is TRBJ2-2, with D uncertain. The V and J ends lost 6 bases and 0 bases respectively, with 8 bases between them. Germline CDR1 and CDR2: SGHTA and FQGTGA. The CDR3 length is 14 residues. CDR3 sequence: CASSELPNTGELFF. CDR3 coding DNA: TGTGCCAGCAGTGAGCTACCGAACACCGGGGAGCTGTTTTTT. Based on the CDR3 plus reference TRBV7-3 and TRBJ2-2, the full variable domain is GAGVSQTPSNKVTEKGKYVELRCDPISGHTALYWYRQSLGQGPEFLIYFQGTGAADDSGLPNDRFFAVRPEGSVSTLKIQRTERGDSAVYLCASSELPNTGELFFGEGSRLTVL.

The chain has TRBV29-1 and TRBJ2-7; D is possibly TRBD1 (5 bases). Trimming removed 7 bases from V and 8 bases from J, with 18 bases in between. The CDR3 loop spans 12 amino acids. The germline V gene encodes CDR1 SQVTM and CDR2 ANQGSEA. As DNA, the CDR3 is TGCAGCGCACGACAGTCGGTGAGCCAGCAGTACTTC. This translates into CSARQSVSQQYF.

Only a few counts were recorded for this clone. CDR3 DNA: TGTGCCAGTAGTATAACGGGCCAAGAGACCCAGTACTTC. Translated, it gives CASSITGQETQYF. The chain combines TRBV19 with TRBJ2-5; D remains unclear. Germline CDR1 is LNHDA and CDR2 is SQIVND (reference sequence). V was clipped by 2 bases and J by 1 base, with 5 bases between them. This CDR3 contains 13 residues.

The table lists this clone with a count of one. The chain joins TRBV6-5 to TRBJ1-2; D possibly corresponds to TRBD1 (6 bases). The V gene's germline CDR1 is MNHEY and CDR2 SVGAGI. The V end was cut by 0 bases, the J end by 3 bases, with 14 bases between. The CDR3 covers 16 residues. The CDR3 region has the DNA TGTGCCAGCAGTTACTCGAGCCCTACAGGGTACTATGGCTACACCTTC. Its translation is CASSYSSPTGYYGYTF.

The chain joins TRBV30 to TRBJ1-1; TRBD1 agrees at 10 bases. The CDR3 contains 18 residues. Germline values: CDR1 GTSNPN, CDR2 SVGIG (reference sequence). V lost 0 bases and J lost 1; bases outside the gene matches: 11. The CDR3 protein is CAWSVWGYRTGGNTEAFF. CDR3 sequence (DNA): TGTGCCTGGAGTGTATGGGGGTACCGGACAGGGGGGAACACTGAAGCTTTCTTT. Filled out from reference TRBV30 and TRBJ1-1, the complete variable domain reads SQTIHQWPATLVQPVGSPLSLECTVEGTSNPNLYWYRQAAGRGLQLLFYSVGIGQISSEVPQNLSASRPQDRQFILSSKKLLLSDSGFYLCAWSVWGYRTGGNTEAFFGQGTRLTVV.

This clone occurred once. In DNA form, the CDR3 reads TGTGCCAGCAGCTTAGCGGGCAGAACAAACGAGCAGTACTTC. Translated, it gives CASSLAGRTNEQYF. The rearrangement links TRBV7-2 to TRBJ2-7; no clear D gene. Germline CDR1 is SGHTA and CDR2 is FQGNSA. The CDR3 length is 14 residues. Trimming took off 0 bases at V and 5 bases at J, with 11 bases between the two ends.

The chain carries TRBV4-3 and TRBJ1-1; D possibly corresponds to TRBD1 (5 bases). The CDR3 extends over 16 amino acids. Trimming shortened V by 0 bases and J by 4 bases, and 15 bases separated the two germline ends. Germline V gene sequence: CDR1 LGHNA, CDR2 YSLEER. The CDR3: CASSQDPPPGGTEAFF. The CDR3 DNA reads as TGCGCCAGCAGCCAAGATCCGCCGCCGGGGGGCACTGAAGCTTTCTTT.

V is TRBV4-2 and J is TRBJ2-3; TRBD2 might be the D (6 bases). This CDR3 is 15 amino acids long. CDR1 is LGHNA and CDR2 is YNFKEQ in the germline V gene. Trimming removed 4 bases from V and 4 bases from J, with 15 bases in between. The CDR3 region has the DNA TGTGCCAGCAGCCTCAGCGGGTCCCGTCCAGATACGCAGTATTTT. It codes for CASSLSGSRPDTQYF.

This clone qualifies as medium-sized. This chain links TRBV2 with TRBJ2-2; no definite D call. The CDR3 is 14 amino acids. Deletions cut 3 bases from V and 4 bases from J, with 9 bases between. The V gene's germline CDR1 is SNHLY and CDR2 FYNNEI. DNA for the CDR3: TGTGCCAGCAGTGATTCCTACGTCACCGGGGAGCTGTTTTTT. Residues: CASSDSYVTGELFF.

The CDR3 reads CASSGSESPLHF. In nucleotides, the CDR3 is TGTGCCAGCTCGGGGTCGGAATCACCCCTCCACTTT. This rearrangement joins TRBV6-6 to TRBJ1-6; D unclear. The CDR3 has 12 amino acids. The V gene's germline CDR1 is MNHNY and CDR2 SVGAGI (reference sequence). Between the trimmed V and J ends, which lost 8 bases and 10 bases, there was a span of 12 bases.

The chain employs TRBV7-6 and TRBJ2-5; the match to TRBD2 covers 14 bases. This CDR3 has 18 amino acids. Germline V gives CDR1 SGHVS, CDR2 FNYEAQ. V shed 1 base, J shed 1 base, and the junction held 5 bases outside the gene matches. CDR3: CASSLGRLAGGGQETQYF. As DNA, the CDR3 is TGTGCCAGCAGCTTAGGGCGACTAGCGGGAGGGGGCCAAGAGACCCAGTACTTC.

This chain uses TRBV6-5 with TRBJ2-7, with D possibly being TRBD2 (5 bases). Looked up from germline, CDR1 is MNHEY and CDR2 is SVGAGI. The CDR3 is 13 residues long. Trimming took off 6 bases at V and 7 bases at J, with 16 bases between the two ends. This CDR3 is CASSRTGPEEQYF. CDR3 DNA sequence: TGTGCCAGCAGCCGGACTGGGCCTGAAGAGCAGTACTTC.

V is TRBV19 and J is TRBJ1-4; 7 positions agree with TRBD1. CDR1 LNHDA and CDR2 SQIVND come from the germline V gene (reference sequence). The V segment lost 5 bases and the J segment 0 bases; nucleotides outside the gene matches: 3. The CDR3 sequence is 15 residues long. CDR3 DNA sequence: TGTGCCAGTAGTGCCGGACAGGCAACTAATGAAAAACTGTTTTTT. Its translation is CASSAGQATNEKLFF.

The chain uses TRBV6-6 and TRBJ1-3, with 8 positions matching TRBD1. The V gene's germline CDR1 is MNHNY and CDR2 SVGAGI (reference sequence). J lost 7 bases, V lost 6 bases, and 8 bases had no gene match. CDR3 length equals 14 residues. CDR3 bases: TGTGCCAGCAGACTCCTCAGGGGGCGGAACACCATATATTTT. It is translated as CASRLLRGRNTIYF.

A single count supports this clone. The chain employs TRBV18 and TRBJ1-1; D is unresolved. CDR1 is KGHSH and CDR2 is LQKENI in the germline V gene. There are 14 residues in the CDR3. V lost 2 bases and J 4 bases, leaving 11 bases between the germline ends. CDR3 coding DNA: TGTGCCAGCTCACCAGGGAGTAGGAGCACTGAAGCTTTCTTT. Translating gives CASSPGSRSTEAFF.

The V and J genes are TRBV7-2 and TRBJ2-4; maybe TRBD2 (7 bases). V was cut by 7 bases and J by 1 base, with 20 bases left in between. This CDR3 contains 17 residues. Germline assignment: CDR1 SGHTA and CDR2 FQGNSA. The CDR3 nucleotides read TGTGCCAGCACCTCACCCTTAGGGGGAGGGGCCAAAAACATTCAGTACTTC. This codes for CASTSPLGGGAKNIQYF. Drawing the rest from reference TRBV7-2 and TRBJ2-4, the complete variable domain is GAGVSQSPSNKVTEKGKDVELRCDPISGHTALYWYRQSLGQGLEFLIYFQGNSAPDKSGLPSDRFSAERTGGSVSTLTIQRTQQEDSAVYLCASTSPLGGGAKNIQYFGAGTRLSVL.